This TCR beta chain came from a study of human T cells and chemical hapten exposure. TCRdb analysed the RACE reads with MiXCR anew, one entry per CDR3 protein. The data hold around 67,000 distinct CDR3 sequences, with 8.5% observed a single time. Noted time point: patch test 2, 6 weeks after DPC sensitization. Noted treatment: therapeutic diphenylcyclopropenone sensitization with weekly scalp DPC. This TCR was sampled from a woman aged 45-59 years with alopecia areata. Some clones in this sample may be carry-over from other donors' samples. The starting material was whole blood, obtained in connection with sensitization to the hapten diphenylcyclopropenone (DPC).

This chain's CDR3 is CASSFGQGASGANVLTF. CDR3 nucleotide sequence: TGTGCCAGCAGTTTTGGACAGGGGGCCTCTGGGGCCAACGTCCTGACTTTC. The gene calls are TRBV12-3 or TRBV12-4 and TRBJ2-6, with 11 bases identical to TRBD1. Trimming took 3 bases from V and 0 from J; bases not matched to a gene: 1. There are 17 residues in the CDR3.